This T cell receptor beta chain came from a study of T cell changes during pregnancy in multiple sclerosis. The CDR3 length is 13 residues. Germline trimming cut 2 bases from V and 14 bases from J; bases unmatched to any gene: 7. In germline, CDR1 is SGHTS, CDR2 YDEGEE. Using immunoSEQ multiplex PCR, the repertoire was profiled, and TCRdb retains in-frame clones only, with some absent. Of some 56,000 clones listed, around 93% are singletons. The sample here was CD4+ T cells from peripheral blood mononuclear cells, taken after pregnancy. This clonotype originated in a female donor with multiple sclerosis, enrolled in a pregnancy study. V usage is TRBV5-8 and J usage is TRBJ2-1; TRBD2 agrees at 10 bases. This CDR3 reads CASSFQRGGEKFF. In DNA, the CDR3 is TGTGCCAGCAGCTTCCAGCGGGGGGGCGAGAAGTTCTTC.